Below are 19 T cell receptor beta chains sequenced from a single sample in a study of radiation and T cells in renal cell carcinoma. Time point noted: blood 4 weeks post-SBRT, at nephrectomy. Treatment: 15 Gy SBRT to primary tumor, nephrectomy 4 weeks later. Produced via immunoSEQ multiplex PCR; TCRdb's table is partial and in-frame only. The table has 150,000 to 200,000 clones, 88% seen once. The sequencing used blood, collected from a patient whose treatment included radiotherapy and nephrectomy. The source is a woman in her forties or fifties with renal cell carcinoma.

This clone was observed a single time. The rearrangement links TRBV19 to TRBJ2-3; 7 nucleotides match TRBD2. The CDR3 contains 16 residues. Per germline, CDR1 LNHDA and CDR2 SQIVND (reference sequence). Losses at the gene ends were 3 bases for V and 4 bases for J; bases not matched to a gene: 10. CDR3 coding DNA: TGTGCCAGTAGTATTCACGGCGGGGGAGTCCCAGATACGCAGTATTTT. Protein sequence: CASSIHGGGVPDTQYF.

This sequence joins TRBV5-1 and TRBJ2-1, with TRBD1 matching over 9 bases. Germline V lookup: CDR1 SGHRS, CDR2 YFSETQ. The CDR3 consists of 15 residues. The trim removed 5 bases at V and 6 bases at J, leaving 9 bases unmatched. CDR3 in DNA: TGCGCCAGCAGTGGGGGGACAGGGTTCGGCAATGAGCAGTTCTTC. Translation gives CASSGGTGFGNEQFF. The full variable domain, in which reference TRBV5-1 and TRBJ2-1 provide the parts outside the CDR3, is KAGVTQTPRYLIKTRGQQVTLSCSPISGHRSVSWYQQTPGQGLQFLFEYFSETQRNKGNFPGRFSGRQFSNSRSEMNVSTLELGDSALYLCASSGGTGFGNEQFFGPGTRLTVL.

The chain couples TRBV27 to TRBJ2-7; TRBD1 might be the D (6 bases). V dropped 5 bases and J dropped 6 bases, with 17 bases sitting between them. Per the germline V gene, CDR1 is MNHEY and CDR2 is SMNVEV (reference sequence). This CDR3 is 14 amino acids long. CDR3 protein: CASSPLGQLLEQYF. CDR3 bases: TGTGCCAGCAGTCCCCTGGGACAACTGCTCGAGCAGTACTTC.

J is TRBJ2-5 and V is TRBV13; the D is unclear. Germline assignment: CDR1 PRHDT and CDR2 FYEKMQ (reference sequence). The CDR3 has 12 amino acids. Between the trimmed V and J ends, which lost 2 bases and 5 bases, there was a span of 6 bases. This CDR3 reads CASSLWDETQYF. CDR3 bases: TGTGCCAGCAGCTTATGGGATGAGACCCAGTACTTC.

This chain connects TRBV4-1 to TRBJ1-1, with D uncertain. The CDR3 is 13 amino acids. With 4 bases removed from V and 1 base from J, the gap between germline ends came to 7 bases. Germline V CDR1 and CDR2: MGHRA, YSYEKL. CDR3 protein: CASSPLRNTEAFF. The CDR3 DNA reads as TGCGCCAGCAGCCCGCTGAGGAACACTGAAGCTTTCTTT.

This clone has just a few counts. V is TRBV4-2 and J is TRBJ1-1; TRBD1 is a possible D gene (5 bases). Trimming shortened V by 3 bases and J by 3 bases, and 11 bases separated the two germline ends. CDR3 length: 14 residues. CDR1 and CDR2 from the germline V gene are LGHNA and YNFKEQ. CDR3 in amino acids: CASSHGASYTEAFF. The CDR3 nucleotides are TGTGCCAGCAGCCACGGGGCCAGCTACACTGAAGCTTTCTTT.

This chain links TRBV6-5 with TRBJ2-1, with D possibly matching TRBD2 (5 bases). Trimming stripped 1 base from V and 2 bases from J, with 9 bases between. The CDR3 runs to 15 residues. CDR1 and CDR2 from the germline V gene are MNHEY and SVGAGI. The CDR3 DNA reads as TGTGCCAGCAGTTACTATAGCGAGCCCTACAATGAGCAGTTCTTC. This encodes CASSYYSEPYNEQFF.

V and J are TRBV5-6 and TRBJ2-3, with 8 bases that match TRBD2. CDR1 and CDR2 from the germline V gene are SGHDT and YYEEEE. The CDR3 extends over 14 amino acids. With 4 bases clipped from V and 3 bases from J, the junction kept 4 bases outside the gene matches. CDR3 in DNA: TGTGCCAGCAGCCTTGGGACTAGGACAGATACGCAGTATTTT. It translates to CASSLGTRTDTQYF.

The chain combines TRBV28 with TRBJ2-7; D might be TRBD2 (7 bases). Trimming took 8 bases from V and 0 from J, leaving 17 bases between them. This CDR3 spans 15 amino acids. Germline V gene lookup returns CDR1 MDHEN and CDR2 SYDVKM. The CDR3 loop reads CASCRGGANSYEQYF. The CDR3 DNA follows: TGTGCCAGCTGTCGAGGGGGGGCAAACTCCTACGAGCAGTACTTC.

CDR3 sequence: CASSTHPGNEQYF. In DNA form, the CDR3 reads TGTGCCAGCAGTACTCACCCAGGGAACGAGCAGTACTTC. The genes are TRBV6-1 and TRBJ2-7, with a tentative D call TRBD1 (5 bases). Germline CDR1 is MNHNS and CDR2 is SASEGT. The CDR3 has 13 residues. V dropped 5 bases and J dropped 5 bases, with 13 bases sitting between them.

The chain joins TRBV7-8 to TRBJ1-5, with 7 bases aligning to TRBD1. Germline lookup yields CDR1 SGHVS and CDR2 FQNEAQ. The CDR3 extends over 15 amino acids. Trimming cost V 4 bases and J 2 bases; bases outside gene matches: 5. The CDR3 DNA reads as TGTGCCAGCAGCTCCGGAACAGGGGGCAATCAGCCCCAGCATTTT. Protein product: CASSSGTGGNQPQHF.

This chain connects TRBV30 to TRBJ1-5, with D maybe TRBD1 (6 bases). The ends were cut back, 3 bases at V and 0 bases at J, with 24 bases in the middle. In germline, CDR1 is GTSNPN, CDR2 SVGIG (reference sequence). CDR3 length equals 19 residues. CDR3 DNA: TGTGCCTGGAGCCCACGGGGGGGGGCCCTCTCTCTTAGCAATCAGCCCCAGCATTTT. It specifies CAWSPRGGALSLSNQPQHF.

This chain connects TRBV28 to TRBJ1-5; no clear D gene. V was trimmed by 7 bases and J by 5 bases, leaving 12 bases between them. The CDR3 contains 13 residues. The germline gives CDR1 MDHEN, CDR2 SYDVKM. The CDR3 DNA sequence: TGTGCCAGCACCTTAGGAGCATATCAGCCCCAGCATTTT. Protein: CASTLGAYQPQHF.

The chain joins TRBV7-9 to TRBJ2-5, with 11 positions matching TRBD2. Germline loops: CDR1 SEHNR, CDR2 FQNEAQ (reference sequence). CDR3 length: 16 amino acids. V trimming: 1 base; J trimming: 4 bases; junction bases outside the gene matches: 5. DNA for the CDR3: TGTGCCAGCAGCTTAGGACTAGCGGGGTTTGGAGAGACCCAGTACTTC. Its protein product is CASSLGLAGFGETQYF.

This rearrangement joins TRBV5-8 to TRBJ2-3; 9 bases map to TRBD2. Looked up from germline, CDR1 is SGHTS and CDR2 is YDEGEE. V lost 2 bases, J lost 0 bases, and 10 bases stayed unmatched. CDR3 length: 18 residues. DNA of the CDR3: TGTGCCAGCAGCTTAAGGCTAGCGGGGATTACTAGCACAGATACGCAGTATTTT. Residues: CASSLRLAGITSTDTQYF.

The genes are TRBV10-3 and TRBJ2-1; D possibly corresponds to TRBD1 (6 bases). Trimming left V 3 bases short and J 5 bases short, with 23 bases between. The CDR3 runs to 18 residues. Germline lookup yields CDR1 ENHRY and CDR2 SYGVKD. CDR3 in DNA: TGTGCCATCAGTGAAGAAAGTGGGGGCCCAACCTACCACAATGAGCAGTTCTTC. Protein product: CAISEESGGPTYHNEQFF.

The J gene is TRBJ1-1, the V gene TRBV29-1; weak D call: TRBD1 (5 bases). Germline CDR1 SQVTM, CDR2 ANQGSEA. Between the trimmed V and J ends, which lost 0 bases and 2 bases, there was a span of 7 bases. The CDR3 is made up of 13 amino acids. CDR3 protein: CSVEEGLNTEAFF. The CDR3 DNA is TGCAGCGTTGAAGAGGGGCTTAACACTGAAGCTTTCTTT.

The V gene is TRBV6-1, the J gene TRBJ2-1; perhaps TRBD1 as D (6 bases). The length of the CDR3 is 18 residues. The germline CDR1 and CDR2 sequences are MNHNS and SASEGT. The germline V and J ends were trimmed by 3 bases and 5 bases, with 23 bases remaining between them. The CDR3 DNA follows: TGTGCCAGCAGTGACCACAGCCCCCGGGACAATTTCAACAATGAGCAGTTCTTC. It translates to CASSDHSPRDNFNNEQFF.

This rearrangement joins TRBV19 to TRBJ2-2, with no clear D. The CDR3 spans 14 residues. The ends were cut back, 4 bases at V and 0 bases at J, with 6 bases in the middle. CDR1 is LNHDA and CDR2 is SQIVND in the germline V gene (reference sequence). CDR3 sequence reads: CASSSGPNTGELFF. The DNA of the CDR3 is TGTGCCAGTAGTAGTGGTCCGAACACCGGGGAGCTGTTTTTT.